Relative to its sample, the clone carrying this T cell receptor (beta chain) is medium-sized. Two consecutive negative NP/OP PCR tests, clearance, or resolved symptoms defined Cohort 3 recovery. These data originate in a study of blood T cell repertoires in COVID-19. Per the study methods: Amplification of reference gene primers provided the estimated nucleated cell counts. The repertoire was sequenced with immunoSEQ multiplex PCR; TCRdb's copy has only in-frame clones and lacks some. Clone size and V and J calls were adopted from that table, with D and trimming inferred from the DNA. This sample has roughly 200,000 clones, with around 85% found just once. V was pared by 6 bases and J by 0 bases, with 15 bases between. Germline V gives CDR1 LGHNT, CDR2 FRNRAP. CDR3 length: 16 residues.

This rearrangement joins TRBV12-5 to TRBJ1-5, with a possible D match to TRBD1 (6 bases). Material: PBMCs or T cells enriched from blood (not recorded which). This TCR was recovered from a middle-aged man who had recovered from COVID-19. The CDR3 coding sequence is TGTGCTAGTGGCCAAAATACAGGGAATAGCAATCAGCCCCAGCATTTT. It encodes CASGQNTGNSNQPQHF.